What follows are 10 T cell receptor beta chains derived from one specimen sequenced in a study of blood T cell repertoires in COVID-19. Repertoires were generated with immunoSEQ multiplex PCR, while TCRdb's copy carries only in-frame clones and drops some. The table has hundreds of thousands of clones, about 84% seen once. Source material: peripheral blood. These receptors were obtained from a woman older than 75 with acute or convalescent COVID-19.

The chain recombines TRBV7-2 with TRBJ1-2; TRBD1 might be the D (5 bases). V shed 9 bases and J shed 4 bases, with 18 bases lying between them. There are 14 residues in the CDR3. Looked up from germline, CDR1 is SGHTA and CDR2 is FQGNSA. The chain's CDR3 is CASSLSQGVYGYTF. CDR3 coding DNA: TGTGCCAGTTCTCTAAGCCAGGGCGTCTATGGCTACACCTTC.

The rearrangement links TRBV5-5 to TRBJ1-4, with a tentative D call TRBD1 (5 bases). Germline CDR1 is SGHKS and CDR2 is YYEKEE (reference sequence). V was clipped by 5 bases and J by 6 bases, with 14 bases between them. The CDR3 consists of 14 residues. CDR3 residues: CASRSGGTDEKLFF. In nucleotides, the CDR3 is TGTGCCAGCAGGTCTGGAGGGACCGATGAAAAACTGTTTTTT. Looking up the rest from reference TRBV5-5 and TRBJ1-4 gives the full variable domain: DAGVTQSPTHLIKTRGQQVTLRCSPISGHKSVSWYQQVLGQGPQFIFQYYEKEERGRGNFPDRFSARQFPNYSSELNVNALLLGDSALYLCASRSGGTDEKLFFGSGTQLSVL.

The V and J genes are TRBV2 and TRBJ2-1; 7 bases fit TRBD2. This CDR3 region has 15 residues. CDR1 SNHLY and CDR2 FYNNEI come from the germline V gene. Trimming removed 7 bases from V and 9 bases from J; junction bases left unmatched: 15. The CDR3 here is CASTPMTSNLGEQFF. The DNA of the CDR3 is TGTGCCAGCACCCCCATGACTAGCAATTTGGGTGAGCAGTTCTTC.

This chain joins TRBV27 and TRBJ1-5, with TRBD1 matching over 7 bases. In germline, CDR1 is MNHEY, CDR2 SMNVEV (reference sequence). V lost 6 bases to trimming and J lost 0 bases; unmatched junction nucleotides: 5. The CDR3 sequence is 15 residues long. CDR3: CASRVTGYSNQPQHF. CDR3 sequence (DNA): TGTGCCAGCAGAGTGACAGGGTATAGCAATCAGCCCCAGCATTTT.

The rearrangement links TRBV27 to TRBJ2-5; a possible D gene is TRBD1 (6 bases). The V gene's germline CDR1 is MNHEY and CDR2 SMNVEV (reference sequence). The CDR3 is 13 residues long. The germline V and J ends were trimmed by 1 base and 7 bases, with 10 bases remaining between them. CDR3 DNA sequence: TGTGCCAGCAGTTTATACAGGGATGGGACCCAGTACTTC. This sequence encodes CASSLYRDGTQYF.

The chain joins TRBV27 to TRBJ2-7; TRBD1 aligns across 7 bases. The V segment lost 5 bases and the J segment 2 bases; nucleotides outside the gene matches: 6. This CDR3 is built from 14 residues. Germline V gene data show CDR1 as MNHEY and CDR2 as SMNVEV (reference sequence). CDR3 nucleotides: TGTGCCAGCAGTCTATACAGGGGCCCCTACGAGCAGTACTTC. Translation gives CASSLYRGPYEQYF.

CDR3 loop: CASSLSNEGEQFF. CDR3 coding DNA: TGTGCCAGCAGCTTAAGCAACGAGGGAGAGCAGTTCTTC. This sequence joins TRBV7-3 and TRBJ2-1, with D perhaps matching TRBD2 (5 bases). CDR3 length: 13 amino acids. The germline gives CDR1 SGHTA, CDR2 FQGTGA. Trimming stripped 1 base from V and 10 bases from J, with 11 bases between. Using reference TRBV7-3 and TRBJ2-1 for the parts outside the CDR3, the full variable domain is GAGVSQTPSNKVTEKGKYVELRCDPISGHTALYWYRQSLGQGPEFLIYFQGTGAADDSGLPNDRFFAVRPEGSVSTLKIQRTERGDSAVYLCASSLSNEGEQFFGPGTRLTVL.

V is TRBV3-1 (or the pseudogene TRBV3-2) and J is TRBJ2-5, with TRBD2 matching 11 bases. The V and J ends lost 1 base and 4 bases, in that order; junction bases with no gene match: 8. From germline, CDR1 is LGHDT and CDR2 YNNKEL (reference sequence). CDR3 size: 17 residues. CDR3 DNA sequence: TGTGCCAGCAGCCAAGGCCAGTTAGCGGGAGGGGCAGAGACCCAGTACTTC. It encodes CASSQGQLAGGAETQYF.

The chain is built from TRBV3-1 (or the pseudogene TRBV3-2) and TRBJ2-3; a possible D gene is TRBD1 (6 bases). Per germline, CDR1 LGHDT and CDR2 YNNKEL (reference sequence). V was shortened by 2 bases and J by 4 bases, with 13 bases between the two germline ends. The CDR3 is 15 amino acids. The CDR3 sequence: CASSQTTQGSDTQYF. DNA of the CDR3: TGTGCCAGCAGCCAAACGACACAGGGCTCAGATACGCAGTATTTT.

The chain employs TRBV7-9 and TRBJ2-7; D is possibly TRBD1 (6 bases). V was clipped by 2 bases and J by 0 bases, with 20 bases between them. The CDR3 is 18 amino acids. Per germline, CDR1 SEHNR and CDR2 FQNEAQ (reference sequence). The CDR3 DNA reads as TGTGCCAGCAGCTTAAAGGTTTTCACAGGGAGCTCCTCCTACGAGCAGTACTTC. Encoded protein: CASSLKVFTGSSSYEQYF.